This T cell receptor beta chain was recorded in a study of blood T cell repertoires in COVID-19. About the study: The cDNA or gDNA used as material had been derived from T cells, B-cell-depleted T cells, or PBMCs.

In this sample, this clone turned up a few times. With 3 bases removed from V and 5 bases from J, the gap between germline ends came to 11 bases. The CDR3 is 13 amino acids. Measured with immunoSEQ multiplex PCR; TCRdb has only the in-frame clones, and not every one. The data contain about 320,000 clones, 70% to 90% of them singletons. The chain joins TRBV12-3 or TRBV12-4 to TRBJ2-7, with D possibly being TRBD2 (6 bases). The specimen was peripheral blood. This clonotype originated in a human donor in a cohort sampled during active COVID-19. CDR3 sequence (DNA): TGTGCCAGCAGTTTTGGGGGGTCAGACGAGCAGTACTTC. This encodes CASSFGGSDEQYF.